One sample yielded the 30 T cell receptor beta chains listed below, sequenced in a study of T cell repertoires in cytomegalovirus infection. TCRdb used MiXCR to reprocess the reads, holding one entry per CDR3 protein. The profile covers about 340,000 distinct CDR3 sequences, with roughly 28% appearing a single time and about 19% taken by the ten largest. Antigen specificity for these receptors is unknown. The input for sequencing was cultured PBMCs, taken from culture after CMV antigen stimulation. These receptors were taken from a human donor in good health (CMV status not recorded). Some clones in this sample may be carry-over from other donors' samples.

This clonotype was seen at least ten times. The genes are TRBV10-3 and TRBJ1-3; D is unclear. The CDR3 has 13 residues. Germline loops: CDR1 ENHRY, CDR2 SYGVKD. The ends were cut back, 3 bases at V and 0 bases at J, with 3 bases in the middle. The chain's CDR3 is CAISENSGNTIYF. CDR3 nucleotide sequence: TGTGCCATCAGTGAAAACTCTGGAAACACCATATATTTT.

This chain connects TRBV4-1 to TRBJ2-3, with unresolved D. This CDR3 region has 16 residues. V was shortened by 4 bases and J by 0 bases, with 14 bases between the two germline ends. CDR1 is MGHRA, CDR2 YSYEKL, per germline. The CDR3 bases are TGCGCCAGCAGCCGTCTCGGGCGGACCAGCACAGATACGCAGTATTTT. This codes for CASSRLGRTSTDTQYF.

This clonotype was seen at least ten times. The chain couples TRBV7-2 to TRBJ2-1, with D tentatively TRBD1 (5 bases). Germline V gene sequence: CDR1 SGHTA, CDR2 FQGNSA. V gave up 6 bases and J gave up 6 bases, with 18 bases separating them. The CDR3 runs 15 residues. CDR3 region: CASSLLSRVGNEQFF. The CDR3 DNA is TGTGCCAGCAGTCTCTTATCCAGGGTGGGCAATGAGCAGTTCTTC. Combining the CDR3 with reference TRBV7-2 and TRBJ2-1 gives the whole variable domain GAGVSQSPSNKVTEKGKDVELRCDPISGHTALYWYRQSLGQGLEFLIYFQGNSAPDKSGLPSDRFSAERTGGSVSTLTIQRTQQEDSAVYLCASSLLSRVGNEQFFGPGTRLTVL.

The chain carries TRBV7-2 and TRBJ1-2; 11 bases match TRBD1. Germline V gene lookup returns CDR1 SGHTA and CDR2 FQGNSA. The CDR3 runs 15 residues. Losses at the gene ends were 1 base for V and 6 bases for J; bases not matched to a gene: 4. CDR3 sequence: CASSLGRTGGDGYTF. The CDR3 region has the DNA TGTGCCAGCAGCTTAGGGAGGACAGGGGGCGATGGCTACACCTTC.

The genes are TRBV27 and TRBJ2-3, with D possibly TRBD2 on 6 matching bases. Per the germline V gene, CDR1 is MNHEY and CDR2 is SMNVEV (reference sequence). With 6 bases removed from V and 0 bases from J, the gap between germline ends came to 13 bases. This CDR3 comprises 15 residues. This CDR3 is CASSPMGLSTDTQYF. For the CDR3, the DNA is TGTGCCAGCAGCCCTATGGGACTTAGCACAGATACGCAGTATTTT.

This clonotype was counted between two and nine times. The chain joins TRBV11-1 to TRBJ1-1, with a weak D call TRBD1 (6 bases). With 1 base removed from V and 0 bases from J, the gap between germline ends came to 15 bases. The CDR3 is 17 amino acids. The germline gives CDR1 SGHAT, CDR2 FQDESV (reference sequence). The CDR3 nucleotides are TGTGCCAGCAGCTTAGTGGGTTTTGGGGACATGAACACTGAAGCTTTCTTT. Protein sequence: CASSLVGFGDMNTEAFF.

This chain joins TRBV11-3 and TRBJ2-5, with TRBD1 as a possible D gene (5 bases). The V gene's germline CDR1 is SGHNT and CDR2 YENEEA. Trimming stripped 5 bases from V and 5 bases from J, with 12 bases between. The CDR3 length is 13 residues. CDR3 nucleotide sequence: TGTGCCAGCAGCCTTAGGGCAGGGGAGACCCAGTACTTC. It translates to CASSLRAGETQYF.

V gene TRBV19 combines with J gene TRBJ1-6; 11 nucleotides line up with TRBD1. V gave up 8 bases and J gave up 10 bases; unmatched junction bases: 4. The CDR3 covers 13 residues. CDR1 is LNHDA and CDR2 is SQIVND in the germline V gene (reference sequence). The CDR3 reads CASGDRGLSPLHF. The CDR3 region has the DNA TGTGCCAGTGGGGACAGGGGGTTATCACCCCTCCACTTT.

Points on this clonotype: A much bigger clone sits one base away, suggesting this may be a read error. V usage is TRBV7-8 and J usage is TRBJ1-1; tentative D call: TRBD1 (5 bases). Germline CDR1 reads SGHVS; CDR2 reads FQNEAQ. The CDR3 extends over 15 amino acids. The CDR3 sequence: CASSLGGTLNTEPFF. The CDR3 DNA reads TGTGCCAGCAGCTTAGGGGGGACCCTGAACACTGAACCTTTCTTT.

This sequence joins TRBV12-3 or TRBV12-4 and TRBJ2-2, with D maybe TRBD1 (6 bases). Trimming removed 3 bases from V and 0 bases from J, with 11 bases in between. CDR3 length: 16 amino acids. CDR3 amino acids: CASSFSGQTNTGELFF. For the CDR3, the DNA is TGTGCCAGCAGTTTTTCTGGACAGACGAACACCGGGGAGCTGTTTTTT.

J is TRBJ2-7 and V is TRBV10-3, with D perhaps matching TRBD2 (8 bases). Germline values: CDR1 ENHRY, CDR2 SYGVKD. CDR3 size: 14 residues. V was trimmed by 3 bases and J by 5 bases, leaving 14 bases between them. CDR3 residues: CAISERGGTDEQYF. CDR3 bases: TGTGCCATCAGTGAACGGGGGGGGACAGACGAGCAGTACTTC.

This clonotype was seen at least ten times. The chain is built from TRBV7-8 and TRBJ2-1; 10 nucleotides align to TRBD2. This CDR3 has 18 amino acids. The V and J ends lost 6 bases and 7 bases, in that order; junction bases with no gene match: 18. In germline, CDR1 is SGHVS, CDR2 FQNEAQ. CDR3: CASRYTSGANTGWNEQFF. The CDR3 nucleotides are TGTGCCAGCAGGTACACTAGCGGGGCGAACACCGGCTGGAATGAGCAGTTCTTC.

The DNA of the CDR3 is TGTGCCAGTAGCCCTCGGCAGCGGATCTCTGGAAACACCATATATTTT. Translating gives CASSPRQRISGNTIYF. The V and J genes are TRBV19 and TRBJ1-3; D not certain. V lost 6 bases and J lost 0, with 15 bases in between. CDR1 and CDR2 (germline): LNHDA, SQIVND (reference sequence). The CDR3 consists of 16 residues.

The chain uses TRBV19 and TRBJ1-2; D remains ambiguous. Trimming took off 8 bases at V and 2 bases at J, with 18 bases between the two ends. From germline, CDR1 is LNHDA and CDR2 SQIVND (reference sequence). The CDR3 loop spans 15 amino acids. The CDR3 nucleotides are TGTGCCAGTGGGGAGACGGCTACGGGGAACTATGGCTACACCTTC. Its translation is CASGETATGNYGYTF.

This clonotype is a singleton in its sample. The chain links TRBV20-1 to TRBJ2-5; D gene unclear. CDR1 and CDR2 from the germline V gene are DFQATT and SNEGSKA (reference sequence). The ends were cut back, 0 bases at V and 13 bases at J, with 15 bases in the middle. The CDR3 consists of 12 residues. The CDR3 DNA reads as TGCAGTGCTAGAGATTTTATTAACAGCCCGTACTTC. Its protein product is CSARDFINSPYF.

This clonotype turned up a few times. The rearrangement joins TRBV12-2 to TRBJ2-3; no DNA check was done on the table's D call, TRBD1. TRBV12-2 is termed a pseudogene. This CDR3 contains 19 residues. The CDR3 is CASRLASRGPDHNTDTQYF. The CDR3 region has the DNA TGTGCAAGTCGCTTAGCCAGCAGGGGCCCGGATCACAACACAGATACGCAGTATTTT.

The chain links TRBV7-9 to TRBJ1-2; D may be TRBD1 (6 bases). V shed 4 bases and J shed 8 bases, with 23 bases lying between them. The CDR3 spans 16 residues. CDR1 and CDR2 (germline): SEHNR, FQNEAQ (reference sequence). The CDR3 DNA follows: TGTGCCAGCAGCTGGTCGGCGGGACACCGGAAGGGAGGCTACACCTTC. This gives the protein CASSWSAGHRKGGYTF. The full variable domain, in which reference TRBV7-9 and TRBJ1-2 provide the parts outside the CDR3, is DTGVSQNPRHKITKRGQNVTFRCDPISEHNRLYWYRQTLGQGPEFLTYFQNEAQLEKSRLLSDRFSAERPKGSFSTLEIQRTEQGDSAMYLCASSWSAGHRKGGYTFGSGTRLTVV.

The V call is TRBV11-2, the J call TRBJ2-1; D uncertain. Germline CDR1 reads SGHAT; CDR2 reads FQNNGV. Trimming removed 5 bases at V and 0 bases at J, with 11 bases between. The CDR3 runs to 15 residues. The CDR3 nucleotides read TGTGCCAGCAGCCGAACAACCCTCTCCTACAATGAGCAGTTCTTC. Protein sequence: CASSRTTLSYNEQFF.

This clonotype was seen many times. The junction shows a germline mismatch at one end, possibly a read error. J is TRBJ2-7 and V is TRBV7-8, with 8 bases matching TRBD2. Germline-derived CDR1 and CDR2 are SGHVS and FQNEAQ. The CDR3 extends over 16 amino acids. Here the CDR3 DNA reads TGTGCCAGCAGCCTAGCGGGCGGGGAGTTCTCCTACGAGCAGTACTTC. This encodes CASSLAGGEFSYEQYF.

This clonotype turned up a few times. The CDR3 region is CASSLYHGGYGETQYF. CDR3 bases: TGTGCCAGCAGTTTATACCACGGGGGATACGGGGAGACCCAGTACTTC. This rearrangement joins TRBV12-3 or TRBV12-4 to TRBJ2-5; D might be TRBD2 (6 bases). The CDR3 has 16 residues. V lost 2 bases, J lost 5 bases, and 18 bases lay in between.

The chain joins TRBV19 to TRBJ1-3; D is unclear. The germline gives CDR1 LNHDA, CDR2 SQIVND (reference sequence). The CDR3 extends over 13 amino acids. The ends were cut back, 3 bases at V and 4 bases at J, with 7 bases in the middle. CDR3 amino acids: CASSIEDGNTIYF. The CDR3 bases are TGTGCCAGTAGTATCGAGGACGGAAACACCATATATTTT.

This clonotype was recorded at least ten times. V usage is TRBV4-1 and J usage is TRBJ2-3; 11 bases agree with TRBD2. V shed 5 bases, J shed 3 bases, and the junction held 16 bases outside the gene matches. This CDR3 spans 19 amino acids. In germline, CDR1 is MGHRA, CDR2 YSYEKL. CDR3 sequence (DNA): TGCGCCAGCAGCGTCCGACTAGCGGGGAAGGGAAGCACTACAGATACGCAGTATTTT. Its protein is CASSVRLAGKGSTTDTQYF.

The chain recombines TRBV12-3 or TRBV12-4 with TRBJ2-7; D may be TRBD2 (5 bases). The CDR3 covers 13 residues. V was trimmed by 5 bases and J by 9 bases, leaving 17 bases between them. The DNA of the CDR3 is TGTGCCAGCAGTCCCCGGGCCAACGGAGGGCAGTACTTC. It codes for CASSPRANGGQYF.

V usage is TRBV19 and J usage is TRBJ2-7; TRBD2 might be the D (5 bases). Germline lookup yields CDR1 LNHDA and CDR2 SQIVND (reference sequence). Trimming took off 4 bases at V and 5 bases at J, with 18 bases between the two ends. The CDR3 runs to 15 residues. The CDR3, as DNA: TGTGCCAGTAGTACAAGGAAGGAATATAGCGACGAGCAGTACTTC. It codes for CASSTRKEYSDEQYF.

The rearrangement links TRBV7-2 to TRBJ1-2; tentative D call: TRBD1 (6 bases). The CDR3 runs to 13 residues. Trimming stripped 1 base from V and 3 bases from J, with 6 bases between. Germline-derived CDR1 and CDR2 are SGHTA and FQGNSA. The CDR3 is CASSLGGHYGYTF. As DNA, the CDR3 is TGTGCCAGCAGCTTAGGGGGGCACTATGGCTACACCTTC. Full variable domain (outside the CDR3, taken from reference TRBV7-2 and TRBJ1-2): GAGVSQSPSNKVTEKGKDVELRCDPISGHTALYWYRQSLGQGLEFLIYFQGNSAPDKSGLPSDRFSAERTGGSVSTLTIQRTQQEDSAVYLCASSLGGHYGYTFGSGTRLTVV.

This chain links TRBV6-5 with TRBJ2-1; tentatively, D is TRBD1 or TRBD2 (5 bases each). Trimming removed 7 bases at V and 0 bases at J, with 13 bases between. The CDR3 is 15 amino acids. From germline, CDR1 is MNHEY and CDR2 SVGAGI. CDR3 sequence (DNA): TGTGCCAGCAAAGACGGGACCGCCTCCTACAATGAGCAGTTCTTC. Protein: CASKDGTASYNEQFF.

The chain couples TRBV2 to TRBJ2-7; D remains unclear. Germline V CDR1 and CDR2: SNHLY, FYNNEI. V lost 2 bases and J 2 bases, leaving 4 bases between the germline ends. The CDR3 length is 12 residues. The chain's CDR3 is CASSETAYEQYF. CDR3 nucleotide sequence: TGTGCCAGCAGTGAAACAGCCTACGAGCAGTACTTC.

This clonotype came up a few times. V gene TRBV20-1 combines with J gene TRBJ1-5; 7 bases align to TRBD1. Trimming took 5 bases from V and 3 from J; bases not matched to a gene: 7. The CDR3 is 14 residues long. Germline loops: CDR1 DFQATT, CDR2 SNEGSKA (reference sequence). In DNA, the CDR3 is TGCAGTGCTTCGGACAGGACCCTCAATCAGCCCCAGCATTTT. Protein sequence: CSASDRTLNQPQHF.

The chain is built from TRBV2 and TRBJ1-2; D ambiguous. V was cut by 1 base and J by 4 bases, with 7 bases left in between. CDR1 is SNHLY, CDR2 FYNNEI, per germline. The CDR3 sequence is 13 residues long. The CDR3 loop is CASSEGQTYGYTF. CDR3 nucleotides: TGTGCCAGCAGTGAAGGGCAGACCTATGGCTACACCTTC.

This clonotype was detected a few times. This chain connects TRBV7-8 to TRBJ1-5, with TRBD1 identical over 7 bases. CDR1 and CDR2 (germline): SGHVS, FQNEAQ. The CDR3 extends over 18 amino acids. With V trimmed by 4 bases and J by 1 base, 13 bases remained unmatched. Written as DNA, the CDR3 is TGTGCCAGCAGCTCACAACCTCAGGGGGGGAGGAGCAATCAGCCCCAGCATTTT. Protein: CASSSQPQGGRSNQPQHF. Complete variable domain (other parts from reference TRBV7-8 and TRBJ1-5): GAGVSQSPRYKVAKRGQDVALRCDPISGHVSLFWYQQALGQGPEFLTYFQNEAQLDKSGLPSDRFFAERPEGSVSTLKIQRTQQEDSAVYLCASSSQPQGGRSNQPQHFGDGTRLSIL.